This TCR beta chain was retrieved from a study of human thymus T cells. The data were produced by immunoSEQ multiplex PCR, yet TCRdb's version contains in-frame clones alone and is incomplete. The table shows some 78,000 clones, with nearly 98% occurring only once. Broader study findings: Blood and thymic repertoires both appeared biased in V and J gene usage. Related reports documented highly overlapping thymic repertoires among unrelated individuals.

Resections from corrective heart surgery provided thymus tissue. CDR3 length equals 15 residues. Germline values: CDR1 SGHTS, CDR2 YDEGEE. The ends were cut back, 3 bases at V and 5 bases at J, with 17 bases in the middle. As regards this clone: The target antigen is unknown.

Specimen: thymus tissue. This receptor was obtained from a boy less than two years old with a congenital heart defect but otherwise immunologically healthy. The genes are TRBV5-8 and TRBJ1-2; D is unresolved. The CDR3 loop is CASSWAELRVYGYTF. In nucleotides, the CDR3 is TGTGCCAGCAGCTGGGCGGAACTAAGGGTTTATGGCTACACCTTC. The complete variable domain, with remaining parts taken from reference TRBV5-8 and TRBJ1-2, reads EAGVTQSPTHLIKTRGQQATLRCSPISGHTSVYWYQQALGLGLQFLLWYDEGEERNRGNFPPRFSGRQFPNYSSELNVNALELEDSALYLCASSWAELRVYGYTFGSGTRLTVV.